The source of this TCR beta chain is a study of blood T cell repertoires in COVID-19. For the study at large: Italy, Spain and the United States were the sources of the convalescent and acute COVID-19 samples. Nucleic acid was either cDNA or gDNA, and it came from T cells, B-cell-depleted T cells, or PBMCs.

There are 13 residues in the CDR3. Germline V gene lookup returns CDR1 SGHDT and CDR2 YYEEEE. Trimming took off 0 bases at V and 5 bases at J, with 8 bases between the two ends. Seattle participants joined during active infection and were tracked over time. Methods used by the authors: How many nucleated cells were present was estimated from reference gene primer amplification. Repertoires were generated with immunoSEQ multiplex PCR, while TCRdb's copy carries only in-frame clones and drops some. From that table come the V and J calls and clone size; the DNA was used to work out D and trimming. The table shows about 350,000 clones, with approximately 91% occurring only once.

Source material: peripheral blood. The chain links TRBV5-6 to TRBJ1-1; the D is unclear. The TCR was taken from a woman aged 70 to 79 with COVID-19, enrolled during active disease. CDR3 sequence reads: CASSLGGPTEAFF. The CDR3 DNA follows: TGTGCCAGCAGCTTGGGAGGGCCAACTGAAGCTTTCTTT. The full variable domain, rest sourced from reference TRBV5-6 and TRBJ1-1, is DAGVTQSPTHLIKTRGQQVTLRCSPKSGHDTVSWYQQALGQGPQFIFQYYEEEERQRGNFPDRFSGHQFPNYSSELNVNALLLGDSALYLCASSLGGPTEAFFGQGTRLTVV.